The 26 T cell receptor beta chains below all came from one sample that was sequenced in a study of cytomegalovirus exposure and HLA in healthy donors. 60 Vbeta and 13 Jbeta primers were used in PCR. Sequenced by immunoSEQ multiplex PCR; TCRdb stores in-frame clones only, minus some. The sample lists about 160,000 clones; roughly 80% were seen once. Specimen: PBMCs. Receptors originate from a woman aged 45 to 65 in good health and CMV-seronegative.

This chain links TRBV5-6 with TRBJ1-1; 9 positions match TRBD1. This CDR3 spans 15 amino acids. Germline CDR1 reads SGHDT; CDR2 reads YYEEEE. The junction had 3 bases not matched to a gene; V was cut back by 3 bases and J by 0 bases. The CDR3 protein is CASSWTGAMNTEAFF. The DNA for the CDR3 is TGTGCCAGCAGCTGGACAGGGGCGATGAACACTGAAGCTTTCTTT.

The chain has TRBV5-5 and TRBJ2-7; maybe TRBD1 (6 bases). Germline lookup yields CDR1 SGHKS and CDR2 YYEKEE (reference sequence). Trimming shortened V by 2 bases and J by 6 bases, and 18 bases separated the two germline ends. CDR3 length equals 15 residues. The CDR3 loop reads CASSFSFNRVGEQYF. The CDR3 DNA reads TGTGCCAGCAGCTTCTCCTTTAACAGGGTAGGCGAGCAGTACTTC.

This chain connects TRBV18 to TRBJ2-2; TRBD1 aligns across 7 bases. The V gene end was trimmed by 2 bases and the J gene end by 4 bases; junction bases not matched to a gene: 1. Germline V gene sequence: CDR1 KGHSH, CDR2 LQKENI. The CDR3 has 14 residues. In DNA form, the CDR3 reads TGTGCCAGCTCACCAAGACAGGGCACCGGGGAGCTGTTTTTT. Protein sequence: CASSPRQGTGELFF. Variable domain in full (rest from reference TRBV18 and TRBJ2-2): NAGVMQNPRHLVRRRGQEARLRCSPMKGHSHVYWYRQLPEEGLKFMVYLQKENIIDESGMPKERFSAEFPKEGPSILRIQQVVRGDSAAYFCASSPRQGTGELFFGEGSRLTVL.

CDR3 sequence (DNA): TGTGCCAGCAGTGGGCGGAGGACTGAAGCTTTCTTT. It translates to CASSGRRTEAFF. The rearrangement joins TRBV2 to TRBJ1-1; no firm D call. Trimming removed 4 bases at V and 5 bases at J, with 8 bases between. The CDR3 sequence is 12 residues long. Germline CDR1 is SNHLY and CDR2 is FYNNEI.

The V and J genes are TRBV5-5 and TRBJ2-2; possibly TRBD2 for D (6 bases). The CDR3 has 15 residues. The V end was cut by 2 bases, the J end by 1 base, with 9 bases between. CDR1 is SGHKS and CDR2 is YYEKEE in the germline V gene (reference sequence). CDR3: CASSFGGGNTGELFF. Written as DNA, the CDR3 is TGTGCCAGCAGCTTCGGGGGAGGGAACACCGGGGAGCTGTTTTTT.

This chain uses TRBV9 with TRBJ1-2; TRBD1 might be the D (5 bases). The CDR3 is 15 residues long. In germline, CDR1 is SGDLS, CDR2 YYNGEE. V was clipped by 0 bases and J by 4 bases, with 13 bases between them. CDR3 bases: TGTGCCAGCAGCGTAGGACCAGGGTCGTCCTATGGCTACACCTTC. Translation gives CASSVGPGSSYGYTF.

This chain uses TRBV6-1 with TRBJ2-5, with 8 positions matching TRBD1. Trimming at V came to 6 bases and at J to 5 bases, leaving 8 bases not matched to a gene. The CDR3 covers 14 residues. The V gene's germline CDR1 is MNHNS and CDR2 SASEGT. CDR3 DNA sequence: TGTGCCAGCAGGGAGACAGGGGCTAGGGAGACCCAGTACTTC. Translating it yields CASRETGARETQYF.

This clone appeared a single time. The chain is built from TRBV2 and TRBJ1-3, with 7 bases matching TRBD1. V was pared by 7 bases and J by 4 bases, with 7 bases of the junction left unmatched. Germline lookup yields CDR1 SNHLY and CDR2 FYNNEI. The CDR3 has 14 amino acids. CDR3 in amino acids: CASILQGRGNTIYF. Here the CDR3 DNA reads TGTGCCAGCATACTACAGGGGCGGGGAAACACCATATATTTT.

This chain links TRBV12-5 with TRBJ1-2; 7 bases are a match to TRBD1. The CDR3 sequence is 13 residues long. V shed 6 bases and J 4 bases; nucleotides not matched to a gene: 5. Germline V gene data show CDR1 as LGHNT and CDR2 as FRNRAP. CDR3 loop: CASGPSGGYGYTF. In DNA, the CDR3 is TGTGCTAGTGGGCCCTCAGGGGGCTATGGCTACACCTTC.

The V and J genes are TRBV2 and TRBJ2-3; tentative D call: TRBD1 (5 bases). V lost 0 bases and J lost 2, with 9 bases in between. The CDR3 covers 15 residues. The germline gives CDR1 SNHLY, CDR2 FYNNEI. The CDR3 DNA sequence: TGTGCCAGCAGTGAAGCGGGGCAGGTCACAGATACGCAGTATTTT. It encodes CASSEAGQVTDTQYF.

This clone appeared a few times. This CDR3 is CAWRPMGTGLFNEQFF. CDR3 DNA: TGTGCCTGGAGACCAATGGGGACAGGGCTTTTCAATGAGCAGTTCTTC. This rearrangement joins TRBV30 to TRBJ2-1; 9 bases line up with TRBD1. After removal of 3 bases from V and 6 bases from J, the junction contained 12 bases not matched to a gene. The CDR3 loop spans 16 amino acids. Germline V CDR1 and CDR2: GTSNPN, SVGIG (reference sequence).

V usage is TRBV18 and J usage is TRBJ1-1; 8 nucleotides align to TRBD1. Germline CDR1 is KGHSH and CDR2 is LQKENI. The CDR3 totals 14 residues. V lost 1 base and J lost 6; bases outside the gene matches: 4. CDR3 in DNA: TGTGCCAGCTCACCACTGCAGGGGGCGGCTGAAGCTTTCTTT. Protein product: CASSPLQGAAEAFF.

The V call is TRBV27, the J call TRBJ2-3; D is possibly TRBD1 (6 bases). This CDR3 spans 14 amino acids. Per the germline V gene, CDR1 is MNHEY and CDR2 is SMNVEV (reference sequence). The germline V and J ends were trimmed by 4 bases and 4 bases, with 12 bases remaining between them. CDR3 bases: TGTGCCAGCAGTTCAGGGGTTAGCCCAGATACGCAGTATTTT. It encodes CASSSGVSPDTQYF.

This chain links TRBV29-1 with TRBJ1-2; 9 bases fit TRBD1. Germline V gene lookup returns CDR1 SQVTM and CDR2 ANQGSEA. V lost 7 bases and J lost 7; bases outside the gene matches: 4. The CDR3 totals 11 residues. Here the CDR3 DNA reads TGCAGCGGAGGACAGGGGCCTGGCTACACCTTC. Translation gives CSGGQGPGYTF.

About this clone: The junction differs from germline at one of its ends, possibly a read error. The CDR3 nucleotides are TGTTCCAGCAGCTTTTCGGGGGGGGGATACGAGCAGTACTTC. This encodes CSSSFSGGGYEQYF. The chain combines TRBV7-9 with TRBJ2-7; 8 positions agree with TRBD2. From germline, CDR1 is SEHNR and CDR2 FQNEAQ (reference sequence). This CDR3 spans 14 amino acids. Filled out from reference TRBV7-9 and TRBJ2-7, the complete variable domain reads DTGVSQNPRHKITKRGQNVTFRCDPISEHNRLYWYRQTLGQGPEFLTYFQNEAQLEKSRLLSDRFSAERPKGSFSTLEIQRTEQGDSAMYLCSSSFSGGGYEQYFGPGTRLTVT.

The chain combines TRBV4-3 with TRBJ2-3; D is uncertain. Germline CDR1 is LGHNA and CDR2 is YSLEER. This CDR3 has 13 amino acids. The V and J ends lost 0 bases and 3 bases respectively, with 4 bases between them. This CDR3 reads CASSQDVTDTQYF. The DNA of the CDR3 is TGCGCCAGCAGCCAAGATGTAACAGATACGCAGTATTTT.

As DNA, the CDR3 is TGTGCCAGCAGCTTAGAGGGGGGGACAGGTCGGCAGCCCCAGCATTTT. Translated: CASSLEGGTGRQPQHF. The chain links TRBV7-9 to TRBJ1-5; 8 bases are a match to TRBD1. The germline V gene has CDR1 SEHNR and CDR2 FQNEAQ (reference sequence). The length of the CDR3 is 16 residues. V was pared by 1 base and J by 7 bases, with 9 bases of the junction left unmatched.

The chain employs TRBV30 and TRBJ1-4, with 8 bases identical to TRBD1. V shed 2 bases and J 5 bases; nucleotides not matched to a gene: 4. In germline, CDR1 is GTSNPN, CDR2 SVGIG (reference sequence). This CDR3 has 14 residues. CDR3 nucleotide sequence: TGTGCCTGGAGTTTGAGGACAGGGAATGAAAAACTGTTTTTT. Encoded protein: CAWSLRTGNEKLFF.

The chain links TRBV5-1 to TRBJ1-4, with 12 bases that match TRBD1. Germline V gene sequence: CDR1 SGHRS, CDR2 YFSETQ. CDR3 length: 15 amino acids. V dropped 3 bases and J dropped 8; count of bases not matched to a gene: 5. The CDR3 loop is CASSSGQGAGEKLFF. In DNA form, the CDR3 reads TGCGCCAGCAGCTCGGGACAGGGGGCAGGAGAAAAACTGTTTTTT.

The chain is built from TRBV9 and TRBJ2-1; 7 nucleotides line up with TRBD2. The CDR3 loop spans 11 amino acids. Per germline, CDR1 SGDLS and CDR2 YYNGEE. J lost 10 bases, V lost 3 bases, and 1 base had no gene match. The CDR3 loop is CASSGGGEQFF. CDR3 coding DNA: TGTGCCAGCAGCGGGGGGGGAGAGCAGTTCTTC.

The V call is TRBV5-1, the J call TRBJ1-6; a weak D match, TRBD1 (5 bases). Per germline, CDR1 SGHRS and CDR2 YFSETQ. This CDR3 spans 15 amino acids. V lost 3 bases, J lost 8 bases, and 15 bases lay in between. CDR3 in amino acids: CASSSYGGRDSPLHF. As DNA, the CDR3 is TGCGCCAGCAGCTCTTATGGGGGGAGGGATTCACCCCTCCACTTT.

The chain's CDR3 is CASSKAHRGWSYEQYF. The CDR3, as DNA: TGTGCCAGCAGCAAAGCGCATAGAGGGTGGTCCTACGAGCAGTACTTC. The V gene is TRBV21-1, the J gene TRBJ2-7; the table's D call TRBD2 went unverified against the DNA. TRBV21-1 is a listed pseudogene. This CDR3 has 16 amino acids.

This chain connects TRBV7-8 to TRBJ2-5; no reliable D call. This CDR3 has 14 amino acids. Germline V gene sequence: CDR1 SGHVS, CDR2 FQNEAQ. Between the trimmed V and J ends, which lost 3 bases and 9 bases, there was a span of 17 bases. CDR3 sequence: CASSFGTANAAQYF. In DNA, the CDR3 is TGTGCCAGCAGCTTTGGAACTGCTAACGCGGCCCAGTACTTC.

V gene TRBV19 combines with J gene TRBJ2-7; 8 positions match TRBD1. J was trimmed by 3 bases and V by 7 bases; bases with no gene match: 2. This CDR3 spans 12 amino acids. Looked up from germline, CDR1 is LNHDA and CDR2 is SQIVND (reference sequence). The CDR3 protein is CASTGGGYEQYF. As DNA, the CDR3 is TGTGCCAGTACAGGGGGCGGCTACGAGCAGTACTTC.

The chain couples TRBV5-6 to TRBJ2-5, with D perhaps TRBD1 (6 bases). The tail of the sequence fits TRBJ2-7 better, so the J call may be wrong. The CDR3 extends over 16 amino acids. Germline V gene lookup returns CDR1 SGHDT and CDR2 YYEEEE. CDR3 DNA: TGTGCCAGCAGCTTTTTTAGCTGGGGGCTGTCCTACGAGCAGTACTTC. Translating it yields CASSFFSWGLSYEQYF.

The chain uses TRBV11-3 and TRBJ2-7; D perhaps matches TRBD1 (5 bases). Trimming left V 5 bases short and J 5 bases short, with 13 bases between. CDR3 length: 13 residues. CDR1 SGHNT and CDR2 YENEEA come from the germline V gene. This CDR3 reads CASSKGRGNEQYF. The CDR3, as DNA: TGTGCCAGCAGCAAGGGGCGAGGTAACGAGCAGTACTTC.